The 15 T cell receptor beta chains in this list originate from one sample, sequenced in a study of blood T cell repertoires in COVID-19. The method was immunoSEQ multiplex PCR; TCRdb's version includes in-frame clones alone and lacks a portion of them. The data hold fewer than 40,000 clones, with 90% observed a single time. Sequences were obtained from peripheral blood. The receptors here all came from a man in his 60s with active COVID-19.

The chain couples TRBV7-2 to TRBJ2-7, with D possibly being TRBD1 (5 bases). Germline-derived CDR1 and CDR2 are SGHTA and FQGNSA. The CDR3 is made up of 14 amino acids. Trimming removed 5 bases at V and 5 bases at J, with 16 bases between. Here the CDR3 DNA reads TGTGCCAGCAGCACCTTTACAGGACGGGACGAGCAGTACTTC. Its translation is CASSTFTGRDEQYF. The full variable domain, with the rest looked up from reference TRBV7-2 and TRBJ2-7, is GAGVSQSPSNKVTEKGKDVELRCDPISGHTALYWYRQSLGQGLEFLIYFQGNSAPDKSGLPSDRFSAERTGGSVSTLTIQRTQQEDSAVYLCASSTFTGRDEQYFGPGTRLTVT.

This sequence joins TRBV6-4 and TRBJ1-1; TRBD1 matches at 8 bases. V dropped 7 bases and J dropped 0; count of bases not matched to a gene: 1. The V gene's germline CDR1 is MRHNA and CDR2 SNTAGT. This CDR3 is 13 amino acids long. CDR3 bases: TGTGCCAGCAAGGACAGGGTGAACACTGAAGCTTTCTTT. Translation: CASKDRVNTEAFF.

V is TRBV6-2 or TRBV6-3 and J is TRBJ1-4; TRBD1 matches 7 bases. The V segment lost 4 bases and the J segment 4 bases; nucleotides outside the gene matches: 9. Germline CDR1 reads MNHEY; CDR2 reads SVGEGT. CDR3 size: 16 residues. The CDR3 DNA follows: TGTGCCAGCAGTTGGTACGGGACAGCTCGTAATGAAAAACTGTTTTTT. It specifies CASSWYGTARNEKLFF.

The rearrangement joins TRBV2 to TRBJ1-5, with a weak D call TRBD1 (6 bases). The CDR3 is 14 residues long. CDR1 and CDR2 (germline): SNHLY, FYNNEI. Trimming took 6 bases from V and 3 from J, leaving 12 bases between them. Here the CDR3 DNA reads TGTGCCAGCAGCCCCGGGACACTCAATCAGCCCCAGCATTTT. This gives the protein CASSPGTLNQPQHF.

This chain connects TRBV10-3 to TRBJ1-1, with D maybe TRBD1 (5 bases). Germline V lookup: CDR1 ENHRY, CDR2 SYGVKD. The V gene lost 0 bases and the J gene lost 4 bases, with 9 bases spanning the gap. CDR3 length equals 14 residues. The CDR3 here is CAISESWGGTEAFF. As DNA, the CDR3 is TGTGCCATCAGTGAGTCGTGGGGCGGCACTGAAGCTTTCTTT.

V usage is TRBV19 and J usage is TRBJ1-5; a weak D match, TRBD1 (5 bases). CDR1 is LNHDA, CDR2 SQIVND, per germline (reference sequence). Trimming removed 3 bases at V and 2 bases at J, with 11 bases between. The CDR3 has 15 residues. The CDR3 DNA sequence: TGTGCCAGTAGTATTTTCAGGGAAGGCAATCAGCCCCAGCATTTT. Encoded protein: CASSIFREGNQPQHF.

The V call is TRBV3-1 (or the pseudogene TRBV3-2), the J call TRBJ1-5, with D perhaps TRBD1 (6 bases). Trimming cost V 4 bases and J 5 bases, with 12 bases left between them. The CDR3 sequence is 14 residues long. CDR1 and CDR2 from the germline V gene are LGHDT and YNNKEL (reference sequence). CDR3 sequence (DNA): TGTGCCAGCAGCCCCGGGACATTAGATCAGCCCCAGCATTTT. Translation: CASSPGTLDQPQHF.

The chain's CDR3 is CATQRGTGDSPLHF. CDR3 in DNA: TGTGCCACCCAACGAGGGACAGGAGATTCACCCCTCCACTTT. The chain joins TRBV6-5 to TRBJ1-6; 8 nucleotides line up with TRBD1. Germline V gene data show CDR1 as MNHEY and CDR2 as SVGAGI. The CDR3 is made up of 14 amino acids. V was clipped by 10 bases and J by 8 bases; unmatched bases: 10.

This chain links TRBV4-1 with TRBJ2-1, with D perhaps matching TRBD2 (5 bases). Trimming cost V 1 base and J 13 bases, with 8 bases left between them. Germline V gene lookup returns CDR1 MGHRA and CDR2 YSYEKL. The CDR3 is made up of 11 amino acids. CDR3 DNA: TGCGCCAGCAGCCAAGGACTAAGACAGTTCTTC. The encoded protein is CASSQGLRQFF.

This clone was seen once. The genes are TRBV4-3 and TRBJ1-2; D may be TRBD1 (5 bases). CDR1 is LGHNA and CDR2 is YSLEER in the germline V gene. The CDR3 runs 15 residues. The V end lost 1 base, the J end lost 2 bases, and 11 bases lay between the germline ends. DNA of the CDR3: TGCGCCAGCAGCCAAGGGGGCACGACGAACTATGGCTACACCTTC. Protein: CASSQGGTTNYGYTF.

The chain has TRBV28 and TRBJ2-3, with TRBD1 matching 8 bases. CDR1 and CDR2 from the germline V gene are MDHEN and SYDVKM. This CDR3 contains 16 residues. The J segment lost 2 bases and the V segment lost 9 bases, leaving 13 bases of the junction unmatched. The DNA for the CDR3 is TGTGCCAGGTTGCTTGGCAGGACAGGGATCACAGATACGCAGTATTTT. Its protein product is CARLLGRTGITDTQYF.

V usage is TRBV19 and J usage is TRBJ1-5, with D uncertain. The germline V gene encodes CDR1 LNHDA and CDR2 SQIVND (reference sequence). This CDR3 has 13 residues. The germline V and J ends were trimmed by 1 base and 3 bases, with 4 bases remaining between them. CDR3 nucleotide sequence: TGTGCCAGTAGTATAGGGGCCAATCAGCCCCAGCATTTT. Amino acids: CASSIGANQPQHF.

V is TRBV5-8 and J is TRBJ1-4; TRBD1 agrees at 12 bases. The CDR3 totals 15 residues. CDR1 SGHTS and CDR2 YDEGEE come from the germline V gene. The V gene end was trimmed by 4 bases and the J gene end by 8 bases; junction bases not matched to a gene: 6. The CDR3 is CASSPGQGASEKLFF. CDR3 DNA sequence: TGTGCCAGCAGCCCGGGACAGGGGGCTTCAGAAAAACTGTTTTTT.

The CDR3 is CASSFELLGTGGTDTQYF. As DNA, the CDR3 is TGTGCCAGCAGCTTCGAACTTCTGGGGACAGGGGGCACAGATACGCAGTATTTT. The chain links TRBV5-6 to TRBJ2-3, with 10 bases lining up with TRBD1. Germline loops: CDR1 SGHDT, CDR2 YYEEEE. The V segment lost 2 bases and the J segment 1 base; nucleotides outside the gene matches: 10. This CDR3 spans 18 amino acids.

About this clone: One end of the junction fails to match germline, which may point to a read error. The genes are TRBV5-1 and TRBJ1-2; 7 bases are a match to TRBD1. CDR3 length equals 14 residues. Germline V gene lookup returns CDR1 SGHRS and CDR2 YFSETQ. DNA of the CDR3: TGCGCCAGCAGCTTGGCAGGGGGAAACTTTGGCTACACCTTC. Translated, it gives CASSLAGGNFGYTF.